This TCR delta chain was documented in a study of Vδ1+ human thymocytes. Study results and caveats: Highly polyclonal TRG and TRD repertoires with Gaussian CDR3 length distributions appeared in thymus.

This CDR3 region has 17 residues. V was pared by 1 base and J by 0 bases, with 8 bases of the junction left unmatched. Germline CDR1 and CDR2: TSWWSYY and QGS. RNA was extracted from the cells and then reverse transcribed. The CDR3 regions were amplified by multiplex PCR from V-gene primers to a constant-region primer. TCRdb fed the multiplex PCR reads to CATT. Of under 85,000 delta-chain clones in the sample, about 30% were seen once. This clone was picked up a small number of times. Antigen: not known. The sample taken for sequencing was Vdelta1+ gamma-delta thymocytes from the thymus. Subset reported: FACS-sorted CD3+ TCRalphabeta- TCRVdelta1+ TCRVdelta2- thymocytes. The V call is TRDV1, the J call TRDJ1, with 7 bases identical to TRDD3. This clonotype was obtained from a boy under two years old who had congenital heart surgery. This CDR3 reads CALGEPNWGRYTDKLIF. The CDR3 nucleotides are TGTGCTCTTGGGGAACCGAATTGGGGGAGGTACACCGATAAACTCATCTTT.